Each of the 4 T cell receptor beta chains below was sequenced from the same sample in a study of blood T cell repertoires in COVID-19. This table comes from immunoSEQ multiplex PCR, and its TCRdb copy is limited to in-frame clones, with some not included. In the table there are around 250,000 clones, 70% to 90% of which are singletons. What was sequenced was PBMCs or T cells enriched from blood (not recorded which). The receptors here all came from a woman aged 50 to 60 who had recovered from COVID-19.

The chain carries TRBV19 and TRBJ2-3; D gene ambiguous. The CDR3 is 12 residues long. CDR1 is LNHDA and CDR2 is SQIVND in the germline V gene (reference sequence). V lost 2 bases and J 4 bases, leaving 4 bases between the germline ends. CDR3 coding DNA: TGTGCCAGTAGTATACGCGCAGATACGCAGTATTTT. Translated: CASSIRADTQYF.

The V and J genes are TRBV7-2 and TRBJ2-3, with 8 bases fitting TRBD2. Germline lookup yields CDR1 SGHTA and CDR2 FQGNSA. The CDR3 has 16 residues. Losses at the gene ends were 3 bases for V and 5 bases for J; bases not matched to a gene: 10. CDR3 in DNA: TGTGCCAGCAGCTTCTTTTACGGGAGGGGAGGAGATACGCAGTATTTT. Translation: CASSFFYGRGGDTQYF. The entire variable domain, with the rest obtained from reference TRBV7-2 and TRBJ2-3, is as follows: GAGVSQSPSNKVTEKGKDVELRCDPISGHTALYWYRQSLGQGLEFLIYFQGNSAPDKSGLPSDRFSAERTGGSVSTLTIQRTQQEDSAVYLCASSFFYGRGGDTQYFGPGTRLTVL.

The sample holds a few counts of this clone. The chain links TRBV7-2 to TRBJ1-1; D perhaps matches TRBD1 (5 bases). The V end lost 4 bases, the J end lost 0 bases, and 9 bases lay between the germline ends. The CDR3 length is 14 residues. Germline CDR1 is SGHTA and CDR2 is FQGNSA. The DNA of the CDR3 is TGTGCCAGCAGCTCCGGACAAATGAACACTGAAGCTTTCTTT. This translates into CASSSGQMNTEAFF.

The chain is built from TRBV7-2 and TRBJ2-1; 10 nucleotides match TRBD2. Germline-derived CDR1 and CDR2 are SGHTA and FQGNSA. J lost 8 bases, V lost 5 bases, and 9 bases had no gene match. The CDR3 covers 15 residues. The CDR3 DNA is TGTGCCAGCAGCCCCCCAGCGGGAGGGTCTCATGAGCAGTTCTTC. It codes for CASSPPAGGSHEQFF.